A selection of T cell receptor beta chains follows, all from one sample in a study of blood T cell repertoires in COVID-19. Profiled with immunoSEQ multiplex PCR; TCRdb holds only in-frame clones, not every one. The table has about 55,000 clones, about 88% seen once. The sequenced sample consisted of peripheral blood. Receptors were obtained from a man in his sixties with active COVID-19. The CDR3 runs from the conserved cysteine through the conserved F or W. D genes are given only for firm matches. Where a row states a size, it is once, few, many or the class of an expanded clone; other rows omit it.

clone size: once; D gene: -; J gene: TRBJ2-2; V gene: TRBV27; CDR3 DNA: TGTGCCAGCAGTTGGGACTTAAACACCGGGGAGCTGTTTTTT; CDR3 protein: CASSWDLNTGELFF
clone size: -; D gene: TRBD1; J gene: TRBJ1-2; V gene: TRBV12-3/TRBV12-4; CDR3 DNA: TGTGCCAGCAGTTGGACAGGGGAATATGGCTACACCTTC; CDR3 protein: CASSWTGEYGYTF
clone size: -; D gene: TRBD1; J gene: TRBJ1-2; V gene: TRBV9; CDR3 DNA: TGTGCCAGCAGCGAGGGACAGGGAACGGGGGGCTACACCTTC; CDR3 protein: CASSEGQGTGGYTF
clone size: once; D gene: TRBD2; J gene: TRBJ2-3; V gene: TRBV10-3; CDR3 DNA: TGTGCCATCAGTGGGACTAGCGTCAAACTTGTGGATACGCAGTATTTT; CDR3 protein: CAISGTSVKLVDTQYF
clone size: -; D gene: TRBD2; J gene: TRBJ2-1; V gene: TRBV28; CDR3 DNA: TGTGCCAGCACTCGTTTGGGACCGGGGGGAAATGAGCAGTTCTTC; CDR3 protein: CASTRLGPGGNEQFF
clone size: -; D gene: TRBD1; J gene: TRBJ2-2; V gene: TRBV7-3; CDR3 DNA: TGTGCCAGCAGCCCCGGGACAGGGTTCTCCACCGGGGAGCTGTTTTTT; CDR3 protein: CASSPGTGFSTGELFF
clone size: -; D gene: -; J gene: TRBJ2-5; V gene: TRBV2; CDR3 DNA: TGTGCCAGCAGTGAAAGGGCGGGGAAGGAGACCCAGTACTTC; CDR3 protein: CASSERAGKETQYF
clone size: -; D gene: -; J gene: TRBJ2-1; V gene: TRBV4-2; CDR3 DNA: TGTGCCAGCAGTATTAGGGGGAGCTCCTACAATGAGCAGTTCTTC; CDR3 protein: CASSIRGSSYNEQFF
clone size: -; D gene: -; J gene: TRBJ2-3; V gene: TRBV5-8; CDR3 DNA: TGTGCCAGCCTCACAAGCGGCCGCACAGATACGCAGTATTTT; CDR3 protein: CASLTSGRTDTQYF
clone size: -; D gene: -; J gene: TRBJ2-1; V gene: TRBV7-2; CDR3 DNA: TGTGCCAGCAGCCTCGCGGGTATCAACAATGAGCAGTTCTTC; CDR3 protein: CASSLAGINNEQFF
clone size: -; D gene: -; J gene: TRBJ2-3; V gene: TRBV9; CDR3 DNA: TGTGCCAGCAGCGTAGACTATACCACAGATACGCAGTATTTT; CDR3 protein: CASSVDYTTDTQYF
clone size: once; D gene: TRBD2; J gene: TRBJ2-3; V gene: TRBV7-3; CDR3 DNA: TGTGCCAGCAGCCTTAGCGGGAGGGAGGCGGCCACGCAGTATTTT; CDR3 protein: CASSLSGREAATQYF